This TCR beta chain emerged from a study of blood T cell repertoires in COVID-19. The protocol was immunoSEQ multiplex PCR, while the TCRdb copy is restricted to in-frame clones and leaves out a portion. The repertoire holds 450,000 or so clones, with 85% to 90% as singletons. Remarks on this clone: Other DNA sequences in the sample encode the same CDR3.

The source of this sequence is a man between 18 and 29 years old with COVID-19, enrolled during active disease. Sequencing was performed on peripheral blood.

This CDR3 reads CASRPGTSGGASSYEQYF. The CDR3 DNA reads TGTGCCAGCAGGCCCGGGACTAGCGGAGGAGCGAGCTCCTACGAGCAGTACTTC. J is TRBJ2-7 and V is TRBV2; TRBD2 matches at 11 bases. The CDR3 contains 18 residues. Germline V CDR1 and CDR2: SNHLY, FYNNEI. The ends lost 6 bases at V and 0 bases at J; junction bases unmatched: 13. Based on the CDR3 plus reference TRBV2 and TRBJ2-7, the full variable domain is EPEVTQTPSHQVTQMGQEVILRCVPISNHLYFYWYRQILGQKVEFLVSFYNNEISEKSEIFDDQFSVERPDGSNFTLKIRSTKLEDSAMYFCASRPGTSGGASSYEQYFGPGTRLTVT.